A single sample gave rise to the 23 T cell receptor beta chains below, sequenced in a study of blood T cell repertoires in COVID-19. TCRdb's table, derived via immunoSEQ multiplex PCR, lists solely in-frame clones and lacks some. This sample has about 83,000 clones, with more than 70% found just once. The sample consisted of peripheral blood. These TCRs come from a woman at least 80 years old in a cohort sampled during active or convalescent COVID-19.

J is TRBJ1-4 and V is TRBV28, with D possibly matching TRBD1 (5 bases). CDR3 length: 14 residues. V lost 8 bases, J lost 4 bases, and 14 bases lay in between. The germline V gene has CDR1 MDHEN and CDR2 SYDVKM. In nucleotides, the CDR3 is TGTGCCAGCTGCGGACAAGCCTTTAATGAAAAACTGTTTTTT. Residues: CASCGQAFNEKLFF. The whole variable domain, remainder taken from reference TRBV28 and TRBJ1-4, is DVKVTQSSRYLVKRTGEKVFLECVQDMDHENMFWYRQDPGLGLRLIYFSYDVKMKEKGDIPEGYSVSREKKERFSLILESASTNQTSMYLCASCGQAFNEKLFFGSGTQLSVL.

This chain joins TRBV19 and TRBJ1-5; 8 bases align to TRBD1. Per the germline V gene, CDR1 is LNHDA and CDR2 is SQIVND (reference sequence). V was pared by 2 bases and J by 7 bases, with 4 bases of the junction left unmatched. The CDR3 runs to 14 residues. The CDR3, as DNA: TGTGCCAGTAGTATACAGGGGGCTGTGCAGCCCCAGCATTTT. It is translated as CASSIQGAVQPQHF. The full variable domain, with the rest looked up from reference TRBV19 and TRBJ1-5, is DGGITQSPKYLFRKEGQNVTLSCEQNLNHDAMYWYRQDPGQGLRLIYYSQIVNDFQKGDIAEGYSVSREKKESFPLTVTSAQKNPTAFYLCASSIQGAVQPQHFGDGTRLSIL.

CDR3 sequence reads: CASSELRSDQPQHF. CDR3 nucleotides: TGTGCCAGCAGCGAACTCCGATCTGATCAGCCCCAGCATTTT. This chain links TRBV7-2 with TRBJ1-5; D gene unclear. V was trimmed by 5 bases and J by 5 bases, leaving 13 bases between them. Germline V gene lookup returns CDR1 SGHTA and CDR2 FQGNSA. This CDR3 has 14 amino acids.

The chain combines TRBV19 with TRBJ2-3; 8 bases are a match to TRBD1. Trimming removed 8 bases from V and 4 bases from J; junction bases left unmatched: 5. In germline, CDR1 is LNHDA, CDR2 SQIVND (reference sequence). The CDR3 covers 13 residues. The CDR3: CASGTQGADTQYF. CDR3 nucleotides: TGTGCCAGTGGTACACAGGGGGCAGATACGCAGTATTTT.

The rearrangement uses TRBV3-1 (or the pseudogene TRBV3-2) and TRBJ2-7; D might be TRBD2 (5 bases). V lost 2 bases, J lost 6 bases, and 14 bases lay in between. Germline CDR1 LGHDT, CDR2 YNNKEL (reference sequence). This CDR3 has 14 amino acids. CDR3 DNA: TGTGCCAGCAGCCAACGGACTCTACGTCGCGAGCAGTACTTC. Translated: CASSQRTLRREQYF.

CDR3 in amino acids: CASSLPSLAGSITGELFF. In DNA form, the CDR3 reads TGTGCCAGCAGCTTGCCCTCACTAGCGGGGTCGATCACCGGGGAGCTGTTTTTT. V and J are TRBV7-2 and TRBJ2-2; TRBD2 aligns across 10 bases. Germline assignment: CDR1 SGHTA and CDR2 FQGNSA. The CDR3 length is 18 residues. V was clipped by 3 bases and J by 4 bases; unmatched bases: 11.

The CDR3 nucleotides are TGTGCCAGCAGTGCACATACAGGGGGAGATCAGCCCCAGCATTTT. It yields the protein CASSAHTGGDQPQHF. The chain uses TRBV2 and TRBJ1-5, with 8 nucleotides matching TRBD1. This CDR3 is built from 15 residues. Germline trimming cut 4 bases from V and 5 bases from J; bases unmatched to any gene: 7. Per germline, CDR1 SNHLY and CDR2 FYNNEI. Supplemented by reference TRBV2 and TRBJ1-5, the full variable domain reads EPEVTQTPSHQVTQMGQEVILRCVPISNHLYFYWYRQILGQKVEFLVSFYNNEISEKSEIFDDQFSVERPDGSNFTLKIRSTKLEDSAMYFCASSAHTGGDQPQHFGDGTRLSIL.

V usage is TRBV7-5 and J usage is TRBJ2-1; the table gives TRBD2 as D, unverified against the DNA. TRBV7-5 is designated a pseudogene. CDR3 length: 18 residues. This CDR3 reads CATLQTGLAIDGSNEQFF. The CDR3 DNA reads TGTGCCACCCTCCAGACCGGCCTAGCGATCGATGGGTCCAATGAGCAGTTCTTC.

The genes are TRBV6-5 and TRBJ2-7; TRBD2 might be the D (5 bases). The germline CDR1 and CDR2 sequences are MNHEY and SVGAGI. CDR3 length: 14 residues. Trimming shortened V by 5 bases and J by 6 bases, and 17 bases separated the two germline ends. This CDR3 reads CASSNRGPTGEQYF. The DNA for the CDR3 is TGTGCCAGCAGTAATCGGGGTCCTACGGGCGAGCAGTACTTC.

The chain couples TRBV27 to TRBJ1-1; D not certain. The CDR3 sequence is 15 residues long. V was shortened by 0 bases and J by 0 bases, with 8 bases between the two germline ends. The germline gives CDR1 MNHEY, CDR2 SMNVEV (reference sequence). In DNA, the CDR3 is TGTGCCAGCAGTTTATCGACAACGTTGAACACTGAAGCTTTCTTT. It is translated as CASSLSTTLNTEAFF.

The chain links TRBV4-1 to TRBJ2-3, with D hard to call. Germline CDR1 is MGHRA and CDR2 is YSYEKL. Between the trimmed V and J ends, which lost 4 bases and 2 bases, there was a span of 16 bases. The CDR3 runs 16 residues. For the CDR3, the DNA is TGCGCCAGCAGCCCCGAGGAGCCTCCTTACACAGATACGCAGTATTTT. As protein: CASSPEEPPYTDTQYF.

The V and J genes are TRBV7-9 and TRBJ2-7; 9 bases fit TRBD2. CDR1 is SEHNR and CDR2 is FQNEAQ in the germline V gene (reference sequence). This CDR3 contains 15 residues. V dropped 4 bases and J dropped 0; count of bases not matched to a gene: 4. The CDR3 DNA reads TGTGCCAGCAGCTCCCTACTAGCGGGCTCCTACGAGCAGTACTTC. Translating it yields CASSSLLAGSYEQYF.

This CDR3 reads CASKYQGYSNQPQHF. Here the CDR3 DNA reads TGCGCCAGCAAATACCAGGGGTATAGCAATCAGCCCCAGCATTTT. This sequence joins TRBV10-1 and TRBJ1-5, with D maybe TRBD1 (6 bases). The CDR3 contains 15 residues. Germline V lookup: CDR1 WNHNN, CDR2 SYGVQD (reference sequence). Trimming left V 7 bases short and J 0 bases short, with 13 bases between.

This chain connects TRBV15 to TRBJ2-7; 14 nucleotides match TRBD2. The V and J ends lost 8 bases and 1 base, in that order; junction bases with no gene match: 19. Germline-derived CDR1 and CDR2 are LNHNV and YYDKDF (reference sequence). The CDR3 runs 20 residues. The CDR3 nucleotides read TGTGCCACCCACCCTGGGGGTTGGGGACTAGCGGGAGCGAAATCCTACGAGCAGTACTTC. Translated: CATHPGGWGLAGAKSYEQYF.

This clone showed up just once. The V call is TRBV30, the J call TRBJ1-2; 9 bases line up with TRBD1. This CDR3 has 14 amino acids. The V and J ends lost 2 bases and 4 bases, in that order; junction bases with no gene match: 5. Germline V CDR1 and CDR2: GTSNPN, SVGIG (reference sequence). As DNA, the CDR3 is TGTGCCTGGAGTACAAACAGGGGGCCCTATGGCTACACCTTC. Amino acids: CAWSTNRGPYGYTF.

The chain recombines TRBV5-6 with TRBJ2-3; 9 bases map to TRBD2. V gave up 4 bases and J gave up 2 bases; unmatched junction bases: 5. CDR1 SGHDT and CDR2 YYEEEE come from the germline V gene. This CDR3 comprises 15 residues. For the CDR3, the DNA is TGTGCCAGCAGCGTTAGCGGGAGAATCACAGATACGCAGTATTTT. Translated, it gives CASSVSGRITDTQYF. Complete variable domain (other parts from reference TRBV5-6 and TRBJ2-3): DAGVTQSPTHLIKTRGQQVTLRCSPKSGHDTVSWYQQALGQGPQFIFQYYEEEERQRGNFPDRFSGHQFPNYSSELNVNALLLGDSALYLCASSVSGRITDTQYFGPGTRLTVL.

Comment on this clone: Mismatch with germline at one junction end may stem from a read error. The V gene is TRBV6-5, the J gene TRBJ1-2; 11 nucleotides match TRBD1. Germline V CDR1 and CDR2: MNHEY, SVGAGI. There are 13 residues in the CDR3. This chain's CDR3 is CVSSRGQGDGYTF. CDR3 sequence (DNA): TGTGTCAGCAGCCGGGGACAGGGGGATGGCTACACCTTC.

CDR3 sequence reads: CSVEAGPGSPLHF. The CDR3 region has the DNA TGCAGCGTTGAAGCAGGGCCAGGTTCACCCCTCCACTTT. This chain uses TRBV29-1 with TRBJ1-6; D is possibly TRBD1 (5 bases). This CDR3 region has 13 residues. From germline, CDR1 is SQVTM and CDR2 ANQGSEA. Trimming left V 1 base short and J 9 bases short, with 10 bases between.

CDR3 sequence (DNA): TGTGCCACCAGGACAGGGAATGTGGGTTCCTACGAGCAGTACTTC. Encoded protein: CATRTGNVGSYEQYF. This rearrangement joins TRBV6-5 to TRBJ2-7, with TRBD1 identical over 8 bases. Germline CDR1 MNHEY, CDR2 SVGAGI. The CDR3 runs to 15 residues. Unmatched junction bases numbered 12, after V lost 10 bases and J lost 1 base.

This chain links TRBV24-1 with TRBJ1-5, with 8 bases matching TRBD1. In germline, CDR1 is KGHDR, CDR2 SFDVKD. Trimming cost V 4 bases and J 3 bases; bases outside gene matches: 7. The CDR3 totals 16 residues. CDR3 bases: TGTGCCACCAGTGACCCCAGGGGGCGCGTCAATCAGCCCCAGCATTTT. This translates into CATSDPRGRVNQPQHF.

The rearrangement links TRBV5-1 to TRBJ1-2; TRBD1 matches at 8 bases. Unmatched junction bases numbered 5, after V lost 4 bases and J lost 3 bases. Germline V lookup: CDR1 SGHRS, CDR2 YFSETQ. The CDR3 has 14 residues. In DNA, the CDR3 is TGCGCCAGCAGCACTGGACAGGGAGACTATGGCTACACCTTC. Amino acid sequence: CASSTGQGDYGYTF.

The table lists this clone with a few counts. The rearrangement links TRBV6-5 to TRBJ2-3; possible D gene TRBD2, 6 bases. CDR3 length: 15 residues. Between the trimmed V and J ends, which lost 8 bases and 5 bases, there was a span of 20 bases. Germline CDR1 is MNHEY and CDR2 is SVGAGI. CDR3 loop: CASLPGLGLGDTQYF. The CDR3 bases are TGTGCCAGCCTACCGGGACTGGGCCTGGGAGATACGCAGTATTTT.

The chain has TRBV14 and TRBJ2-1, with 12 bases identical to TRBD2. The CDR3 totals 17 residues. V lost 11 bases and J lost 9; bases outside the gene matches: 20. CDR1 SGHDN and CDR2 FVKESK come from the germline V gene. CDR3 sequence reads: CAARGGRGLAGWIEQFF. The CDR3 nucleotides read TGTGCCGCAAGGGGGGGGAGAGGACTAGCGGGATGGATTGAGCAGTTCTTC.